This T cell receptor beta chain was identified in a study of blood T cell repertoires in COVID-19 (dated by TCRdb to the early 2020s). With regard to the full study: Samples covering the acute and convalescent phases of COVID-19 were provided by collaborators in the United States, Italy and Spain. The material from the prospective study consisted of cDNA or gDNA derived from T cells, B-cell-depleted T cells, or PBMCs. The dataset comprised deeply sampled blood TCRbeta repertoires from subjects exposed to, actively infected with, or recovered from COVID-19. The repertoires were released in a freely available public database meant as a resource for research on the immune response to SARS-CoV-2. The samples were drawn from the first 160 participants of the ongoing ImmuneRACE study and from 950 to 1,500 subjects provided by 6 global collaborators. The sample metadata nearly always contained a de-identified subject ID, COVID-19 status, age in years and sex. Where available, HLA class I and class II types were obtained from metadata supplied by the sample provider rather than from assay-based typing. What the research found in general, with its limitations: How much clinical and demographic metadata was included differed by source and by participant, and the metadata was provided uncurated.

V gives up 2 bases and J gives up 3 bases, and the segment between their germline ends measures 11 bases. CDR1 and CDR2 (MNHEY, SMNVEV) derive from the germline V gene (reference sequence). Spanning cysteine to phenylalanine, the CDR3 consists of 14 amino acids. The retained sequence is limited to the CDR3, 42 bases, with the frame set at the first base. In regard to this clone: Which antigen it targets is not known. No much larger clone exists at a distance of one base, and base qualities are not known.

The collaborating institutions used their own protocols to collect whole blood in K2EDTA tubes. For TCRbeta analysis, collaborator samples were shipped as frozen whole blood, as isolated PBMCs, or as DNA extracted from either sample type. TCRbeta CDR3 regions were amplified from genomic DNA using the immunoSEQ Assay, a bias-controlled multiplex PCR. The original pipeline was this. Nucleated cell counts per sample were estimated from amplification of reference gene primers within the assay. To quantify the absolute abundance of each unique TCRbeta CDR3 rearrangement, sequence reads were collapsed and filtered. For each sample, productive Simpson clonality was calculated by taking the square root of Simpson's diversity index across productive rearrangements. Sourced from immuneACCESS, this table was stored by TCRdb with only in-frame sequences that have V and J called. A share of the clones is absent; for the studies checked, an unresolved V gene accounts for under half, and the remainder has no known explanation. Clonal size and the V and J genes are those of that table, whereas D and trimming came from the DNA. Within this sample are 200,000 or so clones, with about 80% of them counted one time only. The ten largest account for more than 2% of the sample.

Material: peripheral blood. The chain employs TRBV27 and TRBJ2-7; the D gene is perhaps TRBD2, on 6 matching bases. This TCR derives from a woman aged 60-75 years with acute or convalescent COVID-19. CDR3 loop: CASSLGGFVYEQYF. In nucleotide form, the sequence is TGTGCCAGCAGTTTAGGAGGGTTTGTCTACGAGCAGTACTTC.